This T cell receptor beta chain was sequenced in a study of immune cell composition in non-small cell lung cancer. Overall study: Tumours were mainly lung adenocarcinoma or squamous cell carcinoma.

Frozen unsorted single-cell suspensions supplied the genomic DNA. The CDR3 covers 16 residues. Per the germline V gene, CDR1 is SGHTA and CDR2 is FQGNSA. J lost 3 bases, V lost 5 bases, and 6 bases had no gene match. Study-level points and caveats: Squamous carcinomas (about 75%) more often had tumour-associated clones >0.5% than adenocarcinomas (33%). Lung adenocarcinomas had lower top 10 clone scores and clonality than squamous tumours.

TCRdb keeps only in-frame clones here, not all; method: immunoSEQ multiplex PCR. The sample contains around 4,700 clones, about 80% of which appear only once. With respect to this clone: No antigen is known for it.

This TCR was sampled from a human donor with non-small cell lung cancer. The sequencing input was lung tumor tissue. The rearrangement links TRBV7-2 to TRBJ2-1; 11 bases align to TRBD1. CDR3 protein: CASSRSGTGGYNEQFF. The DNA for the CDR3 is TGTGCCAGCAGCCGCTCCGGGACAGGGGGCTACAATGAGCAGTTCTTC.